The next 24 T cell receptor beta chains were all read from a single sample in a study of blood T cell repertoires in COVID-19. Produced via immunoSEQ multiplex PCR; TCRdb's table is partial and in-frame only. The sample lists 150,000 to 200,000 clones; roughly 86% were seen once. Specimen: peripheral blood. The receptors stem from a man in his forties or fifties who had recovered from COVID-19.

The V call is TRBV6-5, the J call TRBJ2-7, with TRBD2 matching over 7 bases. Losses at the gene ends were 7 bases for V and 4 bases for J; bases not matched to a gene: 13. The length of the CDR3 is 15 residues. CDR1 is MNHEY and CDR2 is SVGAGI in the germline V gene. The DNA of the CDR3 is TGTGCCAGCAAGGAGCGGGACCCCGTGCCTTACGAGCAGTACTTC. This translates into CASKERDPVPYEQYF.

The chain employs TRBV18 and TRBJ1-4, with TRBD1 identical over 8 bases. Germline CDR1 and CDR2: KGHSH and LQKENI. After removal of 3 bases from V and 5 bases from J, the junction contained 5 bases not matched to a gene. The CDR3 totals 15 residues. The CDR3 spells CASSPGQGGNEKLFF. The DNA for the CDR3 is TGTGCCAGCTCACCCGGACAGGGCGGGAATGAAAAACTGTTTTTT.

This chain connects TRBV5-1 to TRBJ2-5; 8 positions agree with TRBD1. The V gene's germline CDR1 is SGHRS and CDR2 YFSETQ. The CDR3 is made up of 13 amino acids. With V trimmed by 4 bases and J by 5 bases, 4 bases remained unmatched. The CDR3 here is CASSRQGSETQYF. In DNA, the CDR3 is TGCGCCAGCAGCCGACAGGGGAGTGAGACCCAGTACTTC.

This clone appeared once. The chain recombines TRBV5-8 with TRBJ2-1; 13 nucleotides align to TRBD2. Germline V lookup: CDR1 SGHTS, CDR2 YDEGEE. The CDR3 totals 15 residues. V lost 3 bases, J lost 6 bases, and 3 bases stayed unmatched. CDR3 residues: CASSSTSGRTNEQFF. The CDR3 bases are TGTGCCAGCAGCTCGACTAGCGGGAGGACCAATGAGCAGTTCTTC.

V usage is TRBV9 and J usage is TRBJ2-1; D perhaps matches TRBD1 (6 bases). V was pared by 4 bases and J by 2 bases, with 13 bases between. CDR1 and CDR2 from the germline V gene are SGDLS and YYNGEE. CDR3 length equals 15 residues. Here the CDR3 reads CASSLSGTTYNEQFF. CDR3 DNA: TGTGCCAGCAGCTTATCCGGGACAACCTACAATGAGCAGTTCTTC.

The V gene is TRBV19, the J gene TRBJ1-4; D is perhaps TRBD1 (5 bases). Trimming removed 5 bases from V and 3 bases from J, with 13 bases in between. The CDR3 runs to 15 residues. The germline CDR1 and CDR2 sequences are LNHDA and SQIVND (reference sequence). CDR3 in DNA: TGTGCCAGTAGTGTCCAGGGTTACGCTAATGAAAAACTGTTTTTT. It encodes CASSVQGYANEKLFF. Drawing the rest from reference TRBV19 and TRBJ1-4, the complete variable domain is DGGITQSPKYLFRKEGQNVTLSCEQNLNHDAMYWYRQDPGQGLRLIYYSQIVNDFQKGDIAEGYSVSREKKESFPLTVTSAQKNPTAFYLCASSVQGYANEKLFFGSGTQLSVL.

This clone showed up just once. The rearrangement links TRBV2 to TRBJ2-7, with a tentative D call TRBD2 (5 bases). Trimming removed 8 bases at V and 0 bases at J, with 8 bases between. In germline, CDR1 is SNHLY, CDR2 FYNNEI. The CDR3 has 12 amino acids. CDR3 loop: CASYGLSYEQYF. In DNA form, the CDR3 reads TGTGCCAGCTACGGACTCTCCTACGAGCAGTACTTC.

V gene TRBV30 combines with J gene TRBJ2-7; TRBD1 agrees at 9 bases. Unmatched junction bases numbered 6, after V lost 0 bases and J lost 3 bases. Germline-derived CDR1 and CDR2 are GTSNPN and SVGIG (reference sequence). The CDR3 covers 15 residues. DNA of the CDR3: TGTGCCTGGAGTGTACGAGGGACAGGGATCTACGAGCAGTACTTC. It is translated as CAWSVRGTGIYEQYF.

This clone came up a few times. The chain has TRBV19 and TRBJ1-5; D gene unclear. With 2 bases removed from V and 7 bases from J, the gap between germline ends came to 12 bases. This CDR3 has 14 residues. Germline-derived CDR1 and CDR2 are LNHDA and SQIVND (reference sequence). The CDR3 coding sequence is TGTGCCAGTAGTATAAGCCTCGGGAAACAGCCCCAGCATTTT. This gives the protein CASSISLGKQPQHF.

The rearrangement links TRBV7-9 to TRBJ2-3; 11 bases are shared with TRBD1. The CDR3 runs to 15 residues. With V trimmed by 5 bases and J by 6 bases, 7 bases remained unmatched. Germline V lookup: CDR1 SEHNR, CDR2 FQNEAQ (reference sequence). The CDR3 region has the DNA TGTGCCAGCAGCCAAGGACAGGGGGCAAGGGATACGCAGTATTTT. Protein product: CASSQGQGARDTQYF.

V and J are TRBV11-1 and TRBJ2-5, with TRBD1 matching 7 bases. The V segment lost 5 bases and the J segment 5 bases; nucleotides outside the gene matches: 5. The CDR3 contains 13 residues. Per the germline V gene, CDR1 is SGHAT and CDR2 is FQDESV (reference sequence). CDR3 protein: CASSGQVWETQYF. The CDR3 DNA reads TGTGCCAGCAGCGGACAGGTCTGGGAGACCCAGTACTTC.

The chain is built from TRBV5-4 and TRBJ2-7, with a possible D match to TRBD1 (6 bases). Trimming left V 4 bases short and J 5 bases short, with 10 bases between. CDR3 size: 12 residues. Germline V gene lookup returns CDR1 SGHNT and CDR2 YYREEE (reference sequence). DNA of the CDR3: TGTGCCAGCAGCCCCAGGGGAGACGAGCAGTACTTC. Encoded protein: CASSPRGDEQYF.

The CDR3 reads CASSLQGGQGGNGELFF. The DNA of the CDR3 is TGTGCCAGCAGTCTCCAGGGGGGACAGGGAGGTAACGGGGAGCTGTTTTTT. This chain joins TRBV2 and TRBJ2-2; 9 positions match TRBD1. Germline CDR1 and CDR2: SNHLY and FYNNEI. V lost 5 bases to trimming and J lost 7 bases; unmatched junction nucleotides: 14. The CDR3 has 17 residues.

This chain links TRBV6-2 or TRBV6-3 with TRBJ2-1, with 11 positions matching TRBD2. In germline, CDR1 is MNHEY, CDR2 SVGEGT. The length of the CDR3 is 16 residues. The junction had 1 base not matched to a gene; V was cut back by 0 bases and J by 3 bases. The DNA of the CDR3 is TGTGCCAGCAGTTACTCGGGACTAGCGGACTACAATGAGCAGTTCTTC. Translated: CASSYSGLADYNEQFF.

Of note for this clone: The junction departs from germline at one end; a sequencing error may be responsible. The V call is TRBV6-1, the J call TRBJ1-5, with D perhaps matching TRBD1 (6 bases). Per the germline V gene, CDR1 is MNHNS and CDR2 is SASEGT. This CDR3 has 14 amino acids. The CDR3 here is CASSDRTENPPQHF. The CDR3 nucleotides read TGTGCCAGCAGTGACAGGACAGAAAATCCGCCCCAGCATTTT.

The chain's CDR3 is CASSYGQGGYGYTF. As DNA, the CDR3 is TGTGCCAGCAGTTACGGCCAGGGGGGCTATGGCTACACCTTC. The rearrangement uses TRBV6-5 and TRBJ1-2; TRBD1 aligns across 7 bases. Trimming cost V 2 bases and J 4 bases; bases outside gene matches: 4. Germline V lookup: CDR1 MNHEY, CDR2 SVGAGI. The CDR3 contains 14 residues.

This chain connects TRBV5-6 to TRBJ1-1; a possible D gene is TRBD1 (5 bases). The CDR3 is made up of 14 amino acids. Trimming cost V 2 bases and J 2 bases, with 10 bases left between them. CDR1 is SGHDT, CDR2 YYEEEE, per germline. CDR3 bases: TGTGCCAGCAGCTTACCTCAGGGTAACACTGAAGCTTTCTTT. It translates to CASSLPQGNTEAFF.

The chain uses TRBV2 and TRBJ2-5; D gene uncertain. Germline V CDR1 and CDR2: SNHLY, FYNNEI. V was clipped by 8 bases and J by 1 base, with 8 bases between them. The CDR3 has 12 residues. The CDR3 sequence: CASFTFQETQYF. CDR3 nucleotide sequence: TGTGCCAGCTTCACATTCCAAGAGACCCAGTACTTC.

V is TRBV6-2 or TRBV6-3 and J is TRBJ2-1; no clear D gene. The germline V gene encodes CDR1 MNHEY and CDR2 SVGEGT. This CDR3 region has 13 residues. The V gene lost 2 bases and the J gene lost 2 bases, with 4 bases spanning the gap. CDR3 residues: CASSYDTYNEQFF. The CDR3 DNA reads TGTGCCAGCAGTTACGACACCTACAATGAGCAGTTCTTC.

The chain uses TRBV3-1 (or the pseudogene TRBV3-2) and TRBJ2-2; maybe TRBD2 (6 bases). Between the trimmed V and J ends, which lost 4 bases and 6 bases, there was a span of 12 bases. The CDR3 is 14 residues long. Germline CDR1 LGHDT, CDR2 YNNKEL (reference sequence). The CDR3 protein is CASSPPWDSGELFF. CDR3 DNA sequence: TGTGCCAGCAGCCCACCCTGGGACTCCGGGGAGCTGTTTTTT.

V and J are TRBV19 and TRBJ1-1; D possibly corresponds to TRBD1 (5 bases). Per the germline V gene, CDR1 is LNHDA and CDR2 is SQIVND (reference sequence). The CDR3 has 14 amino acids. V was pared by 3 bases and J by 4 bases, with 12 bases between. In DNA form, the CDR3 reads TGTGCCAGTAGTATTGGGGGGGATGGCACTGAAGCTTTCTTT. This gives the protein CASSIGGDGTEAFF.

V usage is TRBV6-2 or TRBV6-3 and J usage is TRBJ2-2, with 11 nucleotides matching TRBD2. Losses at the gene ends were 2 bases for V and 7 bases for J; bases not matched to a gene: 12. CDR3 size: 18 residues. Germline loops: CDR1 MNHEY, CDR2 SVGEGT. DNA for the CDR3: TGTGCCAGCAGTTACCCCACTAGCGGGGGACGAGGGGGCGGGGAGCTGTTTTTT. This encodes CASSYPTSGGRGGGELFF.

The J gene is TRBJ1-3, the V gene TRBV9; weak D call: TRBD1 (5 bases). Trimming shortened V by 0 bases and J by 7 bases, and 14 bases separated the two germline ends. Germline CDR1 is SGDLS and CDR2 is YYNGEE. The CDR3 totals 15 residues. Written as DNA, the CDR3 is TGTGCCAGCAGCGTAGGGGAGGGACTCGGCAACACCATATATTTT. Translated, it gives CASSVGEGLGNTIYF.

This clone appeared many times. The rearrangement uses TRBV27 and TRBJ2-1; the match to TRBD1 covers 7 bases. Germline CDR1 reads MNHEY; CDR2 reads SMNVEV (reference sequence). V was clipped by 6 bases and J by 0 bases; unmatched bases: 8. The CDR3 sequence is 16 residues long. CDR3 loop: CASSTGATSSYNEQFF. The CDR3 region has the DNA TGTGCCAGCAGCACAGGGGCGACCAGCTCCTACAATGAGCAGTTCTTC.